This TCR beta chain was captured by sequencing in a study of blood T cells in healthy people across ages. PCR was performed a second time for roughly 7 to 12 cycles using a sample-barcoded 5' primer and a J-beta primer mix. TCRdb re-analysed the 5' RACE reads in MiXCR, keeping a single row per CDR3 protein. The data contain fewer than 900,000 distinct CDR3 sequences, roughly 35% of them seen just once; the ten biggest clones take up about an eighth. Only a few counts were recorded for this clonotype. The source material was blood. This receptor was taken from a man younger than 35 in good health.

CDR3 in DNA: TGTGCCAGCAGTTTATCGGGCCCCGTGGGGCGGCCCCAGCATTTT. As protein: CASSLSGPVGRPQHF. The chain uses TRBV28 and TRBJ1-5, with TRBD1 as a possible D gene (5 bases). V was pared by 1 base and J by 9 bases, with 16 bases between. Germline assignment: CDR1 MDHEN and CDR2 SYDVKM. The CDR3 is 15 residues long.